The 23 T cell receptor beta chains given below trace back to one sample, sequenced in a study of OX40 agonist ivuxolimab in advanced cancers. Only in-frame clones appear in the TCRdb table, and some are missing; sequencing was by immunoSEQ multiplex PCR. The sample lists about 96,000 clones; roughly 80% were seen once. This specimen consisted of CD4+ or CD8+ T cells sorted from blood, obtained in a trial of the OX40 agonist ivuxolimab. The receptors were gathered from an adult with an advanced solid tumor such as melanoma, head and neck, liver or kidney cancer.

The chain joins TRBV4-1 to TRBJ2-3, with 9 bases matching TRBD2. Germline CDR1 MGHRA, CDR2 YSYEKL. The CDR3 is made up of 16 amino acids. Trimming took 4 bases from V and 1 from J; bases not matched to a gene: 6. The chain's CDR3 is CASSLLAGERTDTQYF. CDR3 DNA: TGCGCCAGCAGCCTTTTAGCGGGGGAACGCACAGATACGCAGTATTTT.

This CDR3 reads CASSPRGGADTQYF. The CDR3 DNA is TGTGCCAGCTCACCTCGCGGTGGGGCAGATACGCAGTATTTT. The rearrangement links TRBV18 to TRBJ2-3; no firm D call. Trimming pared 3 bases from V and 4 bases from J, leaving 11 bases between. The germline gives CDR1 KGHSH, CDR2 LQKENI. This CDR3 is built from 14 residues.

This clone was seen a single time. The chain links TRBV5-8 to TRBJ1-6; D not certain. The germline V gene has CDR1 SGHTS and CDR2 YDEGEE. The CDR3 covers 16 residues. Trimming stripped 0 bases from V and 3 bases from J, with 10 bases between. The CDR3 sequence is CASSLATQHYNSPLHF. The CDR3 DNA reads TGTGCCAGCAGCTTGGCCACACAGCACTATAATTCACCCCTCCACTTT. The complete variable domain, with remaining parts taken from reference TRBV5-8 and TRBJ1-6, reads EAGVTQSPTHLIKTRGQQATLRCSPISGHTSVYWYQQALGLGLQFLLWYDEGEERNRGNFPPRFSGRQFPNYSSELNVNALELEDSALYLCASSLATQHYNSPLHFGNGTRLTVT.

This clone was seen a few times. The rearrangement joins TRBV13 to TRBJ2-7, with D unresolved. V shed 1 base and J shed 7 bases, with 5 bases lying between them. Germline assignment: CDR1 PRHDT and CDR2 FYEKMQ (reference sequence). This CDR3 has 11 amino acids. The CDR3 protein is CASSLDGEQYF. The CDR3 DNA reads TGTGCCAGCAGCTTAGACGGGGAGCAGTACTTC.

The gene calls are TRBV5-4 and TRBJ1-2, with 9 bases lining up with TRBD1. This CDR3 is built from 15 residues. Germline V gene sequence: CDR1 SGHNT, CDR2 YYREEE (reference sequence). V lost 4 bases and J lost 7; bases outside the gene matches: 11. The CDR3 coding sequence is TGTGCCAGCAGCCTCCTGACAGGGGGAACGAGTGGCTACACCTTC. Its protein product is CASSLLTGGTSGYTF.

The gene calls are TRBV7-9 and TRBJ2-1, with 9 bases that match TRBD1. Germline V gives CDR1 SEHNR, CDR2 FQNEAQ (reference sequence). V lost 5 bases to trimming and J lost 7 bases; unmatched junction nucleotides: 9. The CDR3 totals 15 residues. The DNA of the CDR3 is TGTGCCAGCAGCCCCAGGGACAGGGTCCTTAATGAGCAGTTCTTC. As protein: CASSPRDRVLNEQFF.

The chain has TRBV10-1 and TRBJ2-7; a weak D match, TRBD1 (6 bases). Trimming pared 3 bases from V and 2 bases from J, leaving 11 bases between. The CDR3 is 14 residues long. Germline V gene data show CDR1 as WNHNN and CDR2 as SYGVQD (reference sequence). CDR3 coding DNA: TGCGCCAGCAGTGAAGAACAGGGCCCCTACGAGCAGTACTTC. Its protein is CASSEEQGPYEQYF.

The V call is TRBV7-9, the J call TRBJ2-1, with 11 bases that match TRBD2. This CDR3 has 18 residues. Trimming at V came to 2 bases and at J to 6 bases, leaving 12 bases not matched to a gene. Germline values: CDR1 SEHNR, CDR2 FQNEAQ (reference sequence). The CDR3 loop reads CASSLRPLTSGSGNEQFF. The CDR3 coding sequence is TGTGCCAGCAGCTTACGTCCCCTCACTAGCGGGAGCGGCAATGAGCAGTTCTTC.

The table lists this clone with a count of one. The V and J genes are TRBV4-3 and TRBJ2-7; 7 bases match TRBD2. The germline gives CDR1 LGHNA, CDR2 YSLEER. After removal of 1 base from V and 2 bases from J, the junction contained 5 bases not matched to a gene. The CDR3 loop spans 15 amino acids. The CDR3 DNA is TGCGCCAGCAGCCAAGGTCCCGGGACTACCTACGAGCAGTACTTC. Its protein product is CASSQGPGTTYEQYF.

V gene TRBV5-1 combines with J gene TRBJ2-3; D might be TRBD2 (6 bases). This CDR3 has 14 amino acids. Germline CDR1 and CDR2: SGHRS and YFSETQ. The germline V and J ends were trimmed by 3 bases and 6 bases, with 14 bases remaining between them. For the CDR3, the DNA is TGCGCCAGCAGCTCCGGGACTGTTGCGGATACGCAGTATTTT. This translates into CASSSGTVADTQYF.

This chain joins TRBV5-1 and TRBJ2-5; D remains ambiguous. Germline values: CDR1 SGHRS, CDR2 YFSETQ. The CDR3 loop spans 13 amino acids. V was shortened by 4 bases and J by 2 bases, with 9 bases between the two germline ends. The CDR3 region is CASSVDIQETQYF. In DNA, the CDR3 is TGCGCCAGCAGCGTCGACATACAAGAGACCCAGTACTTC. The full variable domain, rest sourced from reference TRBV5-1 and TRBJ2-5, is KAGVTQTPRYLIKTRGQQVTLSCSPISGHRSVSWYQQTPGQGLQFLFEYFSETQRNKGNFPGRFSGRQFSNSRSEMNVSTLELGDSALYLCASSVDIQETQYFGPGTRLLVL.

This sequence joins TRBV20-1 and TRBJ1-3; D gene uncertain. The V and J ends lost 3 bases and 6 bases respectively, with 6 bases between them. The CDR3 has 11 residues. In germline, CDR1 is DFQATT, CDR2 SNEGSKA (reference sequence). The DNA of the CDR3 is TGCAGTGCTAGCGGATTAAACACCATATATTTT. Protein product: CSASGLNTIYF.

The chain is built from TRBV18 and TRBJ2-5, with a weak D call TRBD2 (6 bases). Matching the DNA end better, TRBJ2-7 makes the J call doubtful. This CDR3 is built from 12 residues. Germline values: CDR1 KGHSH, CDR2 LQKENI. The CDR3 sequence is CASSPGRHEQYF. The CDR3 DNA sequence: TGTGCCAGCTCACCAGGGAGGCACGAGCAGTACTTC.

The V gene is TRBV7-9, the J gene TRBJ2-1; perhaps TRBD2 as D (6 bases). Per germline, CDR1 SEHNR and CDR2 FQNEAQ (reference sequence). Trimming removed 2 bases at V and 2 bases at J, with 10 bases between. CDR3 length: 15 amino acids. The CDR3 bases are TGTGCCAGCAGCTTACCGGGGGATCCCTACAATGAGCAGTTCTTC. Amino acids: CASSLPGDPYNEQFF.

This chain connects TRBV4-2 to TRBJ2-7, with a possible D match to TRBD1 (5 bases). This CDR3 has 16 residues. The V gene lost 0 bases and the J gene lost 2 bases, with 14 bases spanning the gap. The germline V gene encodes CDR1 LGHNA and CDR2 YNFKEQ. CDR3 DNA sequence: TGTGCCAGCAGCCAAGAAGGCAGGGCCTTGACCTACGAGCAGTACTTC. Translation gives CASSQEGRALTYEQYF.

The chain combines TRBV27 with TRBJ2-2, with D possibly being TRBD1 or TRBD2 (5 bases each). Germline-derived CDR1 and CDR2 are MNHEY and SMNVEV (reference sequence). This CDR3 comprises 16 residues. V dropped 4 bases and J dropped 4 bases, with 16 bases sitting between them. CDR3 nucleotides: TGTGCCAGCAGTTGGCTAGGGGTCGAGGGCACCGGGGAGCTGTTTTTT. This sequence encodes CASSWLGVEGTGELFF.

The V and J genes are TRBV5-1 and TRBJ2-7; D is uncertain. Germline V lookup: CDR1 SGHRS, CDR2 YFSETQ. Trimming took off 8 bases at V and 7 bases at J, with 16 bases between the two ends. The CDR3 is 12 residues long. The CDR3 region has the DNA TGCGCCAGTAAGGATAACGGACCGGAGCAGTACTTC. Its protein product is CASKDNGPEQYF.

The chain couples TRBV19 to TRBJ1-2; D unresolved. The CDR3 spans 16 residues. CDR1 is LNHDA, CDR2 SQIVND, per germline (reference sequence). Trimming pared 2 bases from V and 2 bases from J, leaving 15 bases between. The CDR3, as DNA: TGTGCCAGTAGTATAACCTTTCAGCTCTTCAACTATGGCTACACCTTC. Its translation: CASSITFQLFNYGYTF.

The gene calls are TRBV6-1 and TRBJ2-3, with D unclear. V was cut by 1 base and J by 1 base, with 12 bases left in between. The length of the CDR3 is 16 residues. Germline V gene data show CDR1 as MNHNS and CDR2 as SASEGT. The CDR3 region is CASSEEVVLGTDTQYF. The CDR3 nucleotides read TGTGCCAGCAGTGAAGAGGTGGTACTCGGCACAGATACGCAGTATTTT.

The chain has TRBV5-4 and TRBJ2-3, with 10 bases that match TRBD1. The CDR3 spans 15 residues. J lost 4 bases, V lost 5 bases, and 7 bases had no gene match. Germline V gene sequence: CDR1 SGHNT, CDR2 YYREEE (reference sequence). Here the CDR3 DNA reads TGTGCCAGCAGGACAGACAGGGGGCCCCCAGATACGCAGTATTTT. The encoded protein is CASRTDRGPPDTQYF.

J is TRBJ2-1 and V is TRBV29-1; D is possibly TRBD2 (6 bases). The germline CDR1 and CDR2 sequences are SQVTM and ANQGSEA. V lost 7 bases, J lost 3 bases, and 19 bases lay in between. The CDR3 sequence is 15 residues long. CDR3 protein: CSATSTGGDYNEQFF. In DNA, the CDR3 is TGCAGCGCTACCTCGACTGGAGGGGACTACAATGAGCAGTTCTTC.

J is TRBJ1-5 and V is TRBV2; 8 bases agree with TRBD1. Germline V gives CDR1 SNHLY, CDR2 FYNNEI. The CDR3 is 17 residues long. With 6 bases clipped from V and 1 base from J, the junction kept 11 bases outside the gene matches. CDR3 nucleotide sequence: TGTGCCAGCAGCGGAGGACAGGGAGTACGGAGCAATCAGCCCCAGCATTTT. Translated: CASSGGQGVRSNQPQHF.

This rearrangement joins TRBV14 to TRBJ1-4; D not certain. The CDR3 consists of 14 residues. CDR1 SGHDN and CDR2 FVKESK come from the germline V gene. The V end was cut by 3 bases, the J end by 8 bases, with 13 bases between. CDR3 sequence (DNA): TGTGCCAGCAGCCAGGACCTCGGTCGGGAAAAACTGTTTTTT. Its translation is CASSQDLGREKLFF.